This T cell receptor beta chain was profiled in a study of monozygotic twins with inflammatory bowel disease (dated by TCRdb to about 2019). As for the study more broadly: The complete study included 30 or so monozygotic twin pairs: 19 IBD-discordant Danish pairs and nine German pairs, of which four were IBD-concordant and five were IBD-discordant. The search for disease-associated traits relied mainly on comparing IBD patients with their genetically identical healthy co-twins within discordant pairs. Each individual had, on average, about 151 000 unique TCRalpha sequences and 181 000 unique TCRbeta sequences available for analysis.

The germline V gene (reference sequence) supplies CDR1 LGHDT and CDR2 YNNKEL. The CDR3 has 14 amino acids, counting the end cysteine and phenylalanine. No DNA is listed. Points on this clonotype: Its cognate antigen has yet to be identified.

From each donor, an approximately 2.7 ml peripheral blood sample was collected into PAXgene tubes and kept at -80 degrees C. Total RNA was isolated from whole blood with the PAXgene blood miRNA kit on an automated QIAcube, without T cell sorting. Peripheral blood from monozygotic twin pairs who were concordant or discordant for inflammatory bowel disease underwent deep TCRalpha and TCRbeta repertoire profiling using unique molecular barcoding. Smoking habits were recorded for all twin pairs, and individuals were classified as current, former or never smokers. The full study reports these points: IBD patients shared fewer clonotypes with other individuals than healthy twins did, most markedly in patients showing signs of disease activity. Repertoire similarity did not differ between concordant and discordant twins, which could be due to limited statistical power. The analysis was unable to tell different T cell subtypes apart. Because patients were on differing immunosuppressive treatments, the repertoires may have picked up extra background noise and inter-individual variability. Measured by the inverse Simpson index, TCRbeta repertoire diversity was lower in IBD patients than in their healthy co-twins. The results gave no support for a single strong signal or clonotype linked to IBD.

Libraries were made using 5' RACE. The input for every TCR library was 3500 ng of total RNA. For each sample, cDNA synthesis with SMARTScribe reverse transcriptase was split into eight separate reactions. Unique molecular identifiers containing a 6-nucleotide sample barcode were introduced through template switching during cDNA synthesis. Amplification of TCRalpha and TCRbeta cDNA involved two nested PCRs of 16 and 9 cycles, and each PCR was followed by bead purification. Before amplification, cDNA was treated with uracil DNA-glycosylase and purified using the QIAquick PCR purification kit. The second PCR added Illumina TruSeq-compatible adapters along with sample-specific barcodes. Library quality and concentration were checked on TapeStation and Qubit, and libraries were pooled at around 4.7 ng each. The pooled libraries were sequenced with 2 x 100 bp reads and custom sequencing primers on an Illumina HiSeq2500 single-index Rapid Run. On the authors' methods: PCR and sequencing errors were corrected by UMI-based consensus assembly using MiGEC version 1.2.6. MiXCR version 2.1.1 was used for V(D)J alignment, clonotype assembly and CDR3 extraction. Normalisation of gene usage, clonotype sharing and MAIT/NKT TCR abundance was achieved by analysing the top 1000, 10 000 and 20 000 clonotypes per sample. After downsampling to 27 000 UMIs, diversity was calculated as the inverse Simpson index using the vegan R package. Paired Mann-Whitney U tests on discordant twin pairs were used, with Benjamini-Hochberg multiple-testing correction. After the reads were reprocessed by TCRdb, one entry was made per CDR3 protein sequence, with no DNA. The V and J calls reflect TCRdb's pipeline rather than the authors' work. This sample's records show under 200,000 distinct CDR3 sequences. Jointly, the top ten make up 2.8% of the sample.

This sequence uses TRBV3-1 and TRBJ1-1. This TCR was recovered from a human donor with ulcerative colitis or Crohn's disease, or a healthy co-twin of an affected twin (not recorded which). Sequenced: blood. For the CDR3, the sequence is CASSQERLNTEAFF.